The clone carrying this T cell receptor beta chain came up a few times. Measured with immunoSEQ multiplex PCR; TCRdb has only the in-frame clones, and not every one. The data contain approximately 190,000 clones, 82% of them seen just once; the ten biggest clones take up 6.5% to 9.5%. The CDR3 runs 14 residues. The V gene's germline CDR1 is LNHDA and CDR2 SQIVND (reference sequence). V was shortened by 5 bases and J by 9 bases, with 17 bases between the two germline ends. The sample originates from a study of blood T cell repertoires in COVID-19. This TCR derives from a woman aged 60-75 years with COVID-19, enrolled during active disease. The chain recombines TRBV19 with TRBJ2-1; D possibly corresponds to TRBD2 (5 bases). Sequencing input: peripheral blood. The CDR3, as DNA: TGTGCCAGTAGTTCCGGACCCCGCCGGGGTGAGCAGTTCTTC. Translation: CASSSGPRRGEQFF.